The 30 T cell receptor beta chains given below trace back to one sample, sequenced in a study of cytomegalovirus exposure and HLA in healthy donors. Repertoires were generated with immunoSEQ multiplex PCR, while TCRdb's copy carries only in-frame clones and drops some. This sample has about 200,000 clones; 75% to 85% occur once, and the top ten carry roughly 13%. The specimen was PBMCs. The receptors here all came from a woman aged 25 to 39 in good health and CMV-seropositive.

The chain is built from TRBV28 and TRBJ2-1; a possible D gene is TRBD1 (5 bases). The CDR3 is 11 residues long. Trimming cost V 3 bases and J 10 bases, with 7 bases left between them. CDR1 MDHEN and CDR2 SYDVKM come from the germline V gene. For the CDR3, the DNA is TGTGCCAGCAGTTTCTGGGGCGAGCAGTTCTTC. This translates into CASSFWGEQFF.

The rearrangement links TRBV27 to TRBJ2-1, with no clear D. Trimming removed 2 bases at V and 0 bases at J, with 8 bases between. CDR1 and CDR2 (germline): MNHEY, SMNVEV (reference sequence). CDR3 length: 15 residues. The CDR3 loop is CASSLVYSSYNEQFF. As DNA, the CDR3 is TGTGCCAGCAGTTTAGTTTACAGCTCCTACAATGAGCAGTTCTTC.

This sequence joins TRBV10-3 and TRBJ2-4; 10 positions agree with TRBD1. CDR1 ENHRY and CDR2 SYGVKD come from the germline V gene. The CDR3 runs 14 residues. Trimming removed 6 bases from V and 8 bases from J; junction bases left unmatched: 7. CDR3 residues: CAISKGQGLDIQYF. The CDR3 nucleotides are TGTGCCATCAGCAAGGGACAGGGGCTAGACATTCAGTACTTC.

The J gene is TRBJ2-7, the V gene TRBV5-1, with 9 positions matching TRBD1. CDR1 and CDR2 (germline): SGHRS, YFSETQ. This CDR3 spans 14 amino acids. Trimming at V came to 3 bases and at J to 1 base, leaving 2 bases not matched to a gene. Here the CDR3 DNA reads TGCGCCAGCAGCTCACAGGGGGCTTCCTACGAGCAGTACTTC. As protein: CASSSQGASYEQYF. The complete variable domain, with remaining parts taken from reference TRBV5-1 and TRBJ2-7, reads KAGVTQTPRYLIKTRGQQVTLSCSPISGHRSVSWYQQTPGQGLQFLFEYFSETQRNKGNFPGRFSGRQFSNSRSEMNVSTLELGDSALYLCASSSQGASYEQYFGPGTRLTVT.

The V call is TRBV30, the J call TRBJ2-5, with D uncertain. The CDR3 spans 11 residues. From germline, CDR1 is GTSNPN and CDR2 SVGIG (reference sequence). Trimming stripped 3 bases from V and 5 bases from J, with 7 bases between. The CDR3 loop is CAWRDMETQYF. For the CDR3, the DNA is TGTGCCTGGAGAGACATGGAGACCCAGTACTTC.

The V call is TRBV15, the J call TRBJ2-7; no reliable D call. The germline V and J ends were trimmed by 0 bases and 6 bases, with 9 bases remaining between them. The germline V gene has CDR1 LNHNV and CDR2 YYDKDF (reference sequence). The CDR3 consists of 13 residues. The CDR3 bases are TGTGCCACCAGCAGAGATCAGGTTGGCGAGCAGTACTTC. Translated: CATSRDQVGEQYF.

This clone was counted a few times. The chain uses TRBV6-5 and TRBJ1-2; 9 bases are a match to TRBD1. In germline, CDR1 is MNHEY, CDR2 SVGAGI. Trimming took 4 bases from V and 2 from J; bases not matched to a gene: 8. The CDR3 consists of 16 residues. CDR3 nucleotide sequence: TGTGCCAGCAGTTTCACAGGACAGGGGCAGAACTATGGCTACACCTTC. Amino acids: CASSFTGQGQNYGYTF.

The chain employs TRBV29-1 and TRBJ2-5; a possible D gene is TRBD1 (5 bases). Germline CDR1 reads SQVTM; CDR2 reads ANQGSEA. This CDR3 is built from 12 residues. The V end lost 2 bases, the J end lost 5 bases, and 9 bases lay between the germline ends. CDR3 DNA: TGCAGCGTTGAAATCCCAGGGGAGACCCAGTACTTC. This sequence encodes CSVEIPGETQYF.

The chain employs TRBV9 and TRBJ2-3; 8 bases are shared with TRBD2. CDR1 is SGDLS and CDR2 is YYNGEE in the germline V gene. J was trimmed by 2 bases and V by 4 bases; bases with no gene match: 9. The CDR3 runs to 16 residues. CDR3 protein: CASSLGSSGFTDTQYF. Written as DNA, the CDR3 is TGTGCCAGCAGCCTAGGTTCTAGCGGGTTCACAGATACGCAGTATTTT.

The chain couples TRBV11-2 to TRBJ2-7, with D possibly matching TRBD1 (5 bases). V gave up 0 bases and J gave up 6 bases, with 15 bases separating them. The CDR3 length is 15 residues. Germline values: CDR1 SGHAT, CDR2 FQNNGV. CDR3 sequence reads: CASSLDLARAAEQYF. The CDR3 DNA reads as TGTGCCAGCAGCTTAGATTTGGCCAGGGCTGCCGAGCAGTACTTC.

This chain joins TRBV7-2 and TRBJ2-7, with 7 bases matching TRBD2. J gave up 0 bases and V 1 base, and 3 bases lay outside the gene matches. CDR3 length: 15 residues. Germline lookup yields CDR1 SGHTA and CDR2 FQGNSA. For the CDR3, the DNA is TGTGCCAGCAGCTTAGTCGGGAGGCTCTCCTACGAGCAGTACTTC. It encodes CASSLVGRLSYEQYF. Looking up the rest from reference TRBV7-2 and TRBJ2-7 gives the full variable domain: GAGVSQSPSNKVTEKGKDVELRCDPISGHTALYWYRQSLGQGLEFLIYFQGNSAPDKSGLPSDRFSAERTGGSVSTLTIQRTQQEDSAVYLCASSLVGRLSYEQYFGPGTRLTVT.

The CDR3 loop is CSGSWGDYGYTF. CDR3 bases: TGCAGCGGCTCCTGGGGGGACTATGGCTACACCTTC. V and J are TRBV29-1 and TRBJ1-2; TRBD1 might be the D (5 bases). V gave up 7 bases and J gave up 3 bases, with 12 bases separating them. Looked up from germline, CDR1 is SQVTM and CDR2 is ANQGSEA. This CDR3 is built from 12 residues.

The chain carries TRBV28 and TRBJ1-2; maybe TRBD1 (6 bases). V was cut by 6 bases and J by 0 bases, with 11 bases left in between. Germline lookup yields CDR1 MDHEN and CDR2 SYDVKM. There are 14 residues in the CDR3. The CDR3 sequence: CASSPGQTNYGYTF. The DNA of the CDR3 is TGTGCCAGCAGCCCTGGACAGACTAACTATGGCTACACCTTC.

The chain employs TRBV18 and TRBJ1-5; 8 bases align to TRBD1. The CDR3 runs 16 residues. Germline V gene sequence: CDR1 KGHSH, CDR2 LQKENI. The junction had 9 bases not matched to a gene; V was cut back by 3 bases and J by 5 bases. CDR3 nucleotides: TGTGCCAGCTCACCTTCTGCAGGGGGCAGGGATCAGCCCCAGCATTTT. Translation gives CASSPSAGGRDQPQHF.

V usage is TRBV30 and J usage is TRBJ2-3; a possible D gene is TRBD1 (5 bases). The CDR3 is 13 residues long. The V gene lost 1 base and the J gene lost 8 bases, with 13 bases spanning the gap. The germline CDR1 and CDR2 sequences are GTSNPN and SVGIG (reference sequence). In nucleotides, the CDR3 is TGTGCCTGGAGTGGTGGCCATAGGGGTACGCAGTATTTT. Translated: CAWSGGHRGTQYF.

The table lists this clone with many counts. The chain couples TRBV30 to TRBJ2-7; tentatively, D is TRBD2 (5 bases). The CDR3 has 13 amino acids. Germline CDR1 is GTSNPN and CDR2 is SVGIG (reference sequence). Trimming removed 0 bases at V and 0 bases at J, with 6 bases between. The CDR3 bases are TGTGCCTGGAGTGTCGACTACTCCTACGAGCAGTACTTC. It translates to CAWSVDYSYEQYF.

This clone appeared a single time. Here the CDR3 reads CASSQIGGGVAGELFF. For the CDR3, the DNA is TGTGCCAGCAGCCAAATTGGGGGAGGGGTTGCCGGGGAGCTGTTTTTT. The chain employs TRBV28 and TRBJ2-2; 7 positions match TRBD2. The germline CDR1 and CDR2 sequences are MDHEN and SYDVKM. The CDR3 runs to 16 residues. Losses at the gene ends were 6 bases for V and 6 bases for J; bases not matched to a gene: 13. Based on the CDR3 plus reference TRBV28 and TRBJ2-2, the full variable domain is DVKVTQSSRYLVKRTGEKVFLECVQDMDHENMFWYRQDPGLGLRLIYFSYDVKMKEKGDIPEGYSVSREKKERFSLILESASTNQTSMYLCASSQIGGGVAGELFFGEGSRLTVL.

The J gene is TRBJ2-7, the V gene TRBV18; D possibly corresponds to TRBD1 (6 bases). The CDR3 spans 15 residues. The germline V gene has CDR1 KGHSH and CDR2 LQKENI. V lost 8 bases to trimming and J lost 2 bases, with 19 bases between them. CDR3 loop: CASHSDSTYPYEQYF. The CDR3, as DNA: TGTGCCAGCCATTCGGACAGCACTTATCCCTACGAGCAGTACTTC.

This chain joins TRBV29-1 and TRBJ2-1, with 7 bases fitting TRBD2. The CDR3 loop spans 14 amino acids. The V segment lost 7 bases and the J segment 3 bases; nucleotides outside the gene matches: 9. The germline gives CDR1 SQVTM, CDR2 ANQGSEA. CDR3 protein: CSANEREVYNEQFF. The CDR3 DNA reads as TGCAGCGCCAACGAGCGGGAAGTCTACAATGAGCAGTTCTTC.

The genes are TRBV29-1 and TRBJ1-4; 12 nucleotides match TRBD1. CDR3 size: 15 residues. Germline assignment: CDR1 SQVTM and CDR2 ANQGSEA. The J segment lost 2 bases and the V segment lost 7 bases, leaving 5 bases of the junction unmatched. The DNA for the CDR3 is TGCAGCGGCGGGACAGGGGGCATCACTAATGAAAAACTGTTTTTT. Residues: CSGGTGGITNEKLFF. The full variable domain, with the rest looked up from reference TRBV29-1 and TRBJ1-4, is SAVISQKPSRDICQRGTSLTIQCQVDSQVTMMFWYRQQPGQSLTLIATANQGSEATYESGFVIDKFPISRPNLTFSTLTVSNMSPEDSSIYLCSGGTGGITNEKLFFGSGTQLSVL.

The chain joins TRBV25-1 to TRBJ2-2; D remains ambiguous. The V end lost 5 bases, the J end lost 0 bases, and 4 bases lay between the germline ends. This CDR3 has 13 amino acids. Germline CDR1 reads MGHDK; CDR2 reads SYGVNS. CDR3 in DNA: TGTGCCAGCAGTTCCTCGAACACCGGGGAGCTGTTTTTT. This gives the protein CASSSSNTGELFF.

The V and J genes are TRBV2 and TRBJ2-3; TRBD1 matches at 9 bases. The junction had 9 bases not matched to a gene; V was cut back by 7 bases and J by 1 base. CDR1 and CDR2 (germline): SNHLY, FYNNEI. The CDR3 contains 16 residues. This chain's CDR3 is CASKLSRDRGTDTQYF. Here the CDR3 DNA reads TGTGCCAGCAAACTTAGCCGGGACAGGGGCACAGATACGCAGTATTTT.

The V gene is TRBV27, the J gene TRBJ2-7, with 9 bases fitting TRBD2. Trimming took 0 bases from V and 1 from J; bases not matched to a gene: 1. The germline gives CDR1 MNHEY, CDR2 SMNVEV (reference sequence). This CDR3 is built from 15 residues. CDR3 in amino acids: CASSLSSGRSYEQYF. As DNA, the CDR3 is TGTGCCAGCAGTTTATCCAGCGGGAGGTCCTACGAGCAGTACTTC.

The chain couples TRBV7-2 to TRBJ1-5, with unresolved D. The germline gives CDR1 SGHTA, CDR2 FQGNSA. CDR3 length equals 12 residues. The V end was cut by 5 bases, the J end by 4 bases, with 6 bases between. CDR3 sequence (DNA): TGTGCCAGCAGCAGAGAAAATCAGCCCCAGCATTTT. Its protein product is CASSRENQPQHF.

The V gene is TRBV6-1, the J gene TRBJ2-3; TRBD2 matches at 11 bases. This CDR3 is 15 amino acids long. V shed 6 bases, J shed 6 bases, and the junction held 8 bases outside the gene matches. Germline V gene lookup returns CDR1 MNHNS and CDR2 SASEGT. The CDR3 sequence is CASSPLAGGGDTQYF. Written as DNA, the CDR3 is TGTGCCAGCAGCCCCCTAGCGGGAGGTGGGGATACGCAGTATTTT.

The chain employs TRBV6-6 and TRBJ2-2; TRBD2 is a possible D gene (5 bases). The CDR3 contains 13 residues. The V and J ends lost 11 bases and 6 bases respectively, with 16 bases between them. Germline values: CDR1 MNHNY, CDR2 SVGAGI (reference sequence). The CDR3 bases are TGTGCCGGCCAACGGGGTGCTTCCGGGGAGCTGTTTTTT. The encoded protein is CAGQRGASGELFF.

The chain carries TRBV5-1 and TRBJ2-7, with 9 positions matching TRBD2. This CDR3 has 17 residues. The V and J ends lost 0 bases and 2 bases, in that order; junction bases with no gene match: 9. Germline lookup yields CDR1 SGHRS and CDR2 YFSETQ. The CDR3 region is CASSLELSSGGTYEQYF. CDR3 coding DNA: TGCGCCAGCAGCTTGGAATTGAGTAGCGGGGGAACCTACGAGCAGTACTTC.

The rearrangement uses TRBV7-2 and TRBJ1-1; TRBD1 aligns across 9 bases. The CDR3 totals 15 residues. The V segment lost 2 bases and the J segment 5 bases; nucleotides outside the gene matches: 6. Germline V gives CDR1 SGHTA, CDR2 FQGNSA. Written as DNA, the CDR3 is TGTGCCAGCAGCTTAAGACAGGGGGTTGGAACTGAAGCTTTCTTT. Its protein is CASSLRQGVGTEAFF.

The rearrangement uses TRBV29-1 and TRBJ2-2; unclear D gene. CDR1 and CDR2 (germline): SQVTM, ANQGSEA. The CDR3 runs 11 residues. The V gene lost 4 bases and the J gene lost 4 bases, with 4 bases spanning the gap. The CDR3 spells CSVVFTGELFF. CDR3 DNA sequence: TGCAGCGTTGTATTCACCGGGGAGCTGTTTTTT.

The CDR3 spells CASSSDRVPRADTQYF. DNA of the CDR3: TGTGCCAGCAGCTCTGACAGGGTACCAAGGGCAGATACGCAGTATTTT. The chain joins TRBV7-9 to TRBJ2-3, with 7 bases aligning to TRBD1. CDR3 size: 16 residues. CDR1 is SEHNR, CDR2 FQNEAQ, per germline (reference sequence). The J segment lost 4 bases and the V segment lost 4 bases, leaving 11 bases of the junction unmatched.